Sequencing of this T cell receptor (beta chain) was carried out in a study of T cells after yellow fever vaccination. At the level of the study: Fractions low in cell number were prepared with SMART-Seq v4 Ultra Low Input. Overall study findings and caveats: FACS-sorted repertoires could contain abundant clonotypes contaminating from the bulk population.

TCR cDNA was made by 5'RACE template switching, adding a universal primer site and UMIs. TCRdb called the 5' RACE reads again in MiXCR, with one record for every CDR3 protein. The sample has approximately 180,000 distinct CDR3 sequences, about 6% seen once. The CDR3 length is 20 residues. The germline V gene encodes CDR1 MNHEY and CDR2 SVGEGT. Trimming at V came to 2 bases and at J to 2 bases, leaving 15 bases not matched to a gene. As regards this clonotype: Antigen: not known.

The TCR comes from a man younger than 35 who received the YFV17D yellow fever vaccine. The sequencing here drew on CD4+ T cells sorted from PBMCs, taken on the day of the first yellow fever vaccination. The chain combines TRBV6-2 or TRBV6-3 with TRBJ2-1, with 10 positions matching TRBD2. In nucleotides, the CDR3 is TGTGCCAGCAGTTACGTCGTCCCATTGGGGCTAGCGGGGGCCTACAATGAGCAGTTCTTC. Translating it yields CASSYVVPLGLAGAYNEQFF.